Sequencing of this T cell receptor (beta chain) was carried out in a study of lymphopenia after photon versus proton radiotherapy. General study results and limits: Oligoclonal CD8+ Temra expansion after nadir drove photon patients' diversity drop. Proton therapy kept repertoires fairly stable, unlike photons, which gained effector/memory cells. Better survival with proton therapy was suggested as possible, not demonstrated.

Method: immunoSEQ multiplex PCR; TCRdb's copy keeps in-frame clones and lacks some. The repertoire holds over 15,000 clones, with under 95% as singletons. Concerning this clone: The antigen is not known.

The CDR3 covers 14 residues. From germline, CDR1 is SGHRS and CDR2 YFSETQ. The germline V and J ends were trimmed by 0 bases and 5 bases, with 10 bases remaining between them. The specimen comprised peripheral blood, sampled from a patient treated with photon-based radiotherapy. The receptor's source is a man aged 60 to 69 with pancreatic cancer. The chain couples TRBV5-1 to TRBJ2-3; D possibly corresponds to TRBD1 (5 bases). CDR3 sequence reads: CASSLGQSLDTQYF. The DNA for the CDR3 is TGCGCCAGCAGCTTGGGACAGAGCCTAGATACGCAGTATTTT.